This entry concerns a single T cell receptor (beta chain). The CDR3 totals 15 residues. V lost 4 bases, J lost 6 bases, and 7 bases stayed unmatched. Germline CDR1 MGHDK, CDR2 SYGVNS. The data derive from a study of T-cell reconstitution after alpha-beta-depleted transplantation in children. Molecular barcoding with unique molecular identifiers was used for the TCRbeta library. Each CDR3 protein is one row after TCRdb ran MiXCR on the PCR reads. Of about 610,000 distinct CDR3 sequences listed, 8% to 11% were seen once; the top ten hold about 4%. V usage is TRBV25-1 and J usage is TRBJ1-4; 8 nucleotides align to TRBD1. The clonotype was recovered from a human donor who donated a stem cell graft to a child with acute myeloid leukemia. This specimen consisted of PBMCs from the stem cell graft donor, obtained from the stem cell graft. This chain's CDR3 is CASSGLGQGDEKLFF. Here the CDR3 DNA reads TGTGCCAGCAGTGGGCTAGGACAGGGAGATGAAAAACTGTTTTTT.